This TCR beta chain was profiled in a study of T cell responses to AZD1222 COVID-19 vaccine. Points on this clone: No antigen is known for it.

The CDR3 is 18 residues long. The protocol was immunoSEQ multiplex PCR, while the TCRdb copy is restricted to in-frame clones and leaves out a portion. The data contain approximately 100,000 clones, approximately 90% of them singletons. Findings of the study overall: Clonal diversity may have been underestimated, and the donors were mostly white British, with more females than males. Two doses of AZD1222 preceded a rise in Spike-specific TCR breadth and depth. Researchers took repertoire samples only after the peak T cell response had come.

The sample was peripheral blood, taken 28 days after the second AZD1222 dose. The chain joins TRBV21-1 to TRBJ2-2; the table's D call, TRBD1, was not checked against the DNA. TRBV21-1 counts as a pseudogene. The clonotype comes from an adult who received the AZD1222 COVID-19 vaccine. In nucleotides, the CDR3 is TGTGCCAGCAGTCAAAAGGGGTCCGGGACAGCTCACACCGGGGAGCTGTTTTTT. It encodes CASSQKGSGTAHTGELFF.